This T cell receptor (beta chain) stems from a study of beta chain features in type 1 diabetes. Between the trimmed V and J ends, which lost 7 bases and 0 bases, there was a span of 15 bases. Germline lookup yields CDR1 SNHLY and CDR2 FYNNEI. CDR3 length equals 15 residues. The authors reverse transcribed all of the isolated RNA, so sequencing captured expressed TCRB transcripts. TCRdb's table, derived via immunoSEQ multiplex PCR, lists solely in-frame clones and lacks some. Of 150,000 to 180,000 clones in the sample, about 8.1% are singletons; the top ten hold 0.55% to 0.65%. In this sample, this clone turned up a few times.

The rearrangement uses TRBV2 and TRBJ1-1; the D gene is possibly TRBD1 (6 bases). The sequence was obtained from a man younger than 35 in good health. Sequencing was performed on central memory CD4+ T cells from blood. CDR3 loop: CASKGQLNLNTEAFF. CDR3 nucleotide sequence: TGTGCCAGCAAAGGACAGCTTAACCTGAACACTGAAGCTTTCTTT. Filled out from reference TRBV2 and TRBJ1-1, the complete variable domain reads EPEVTQTPSHQVTQMGQEVILRCVPISNHLYFYWYRQILGQKVEFLVSFYNNEISEKSEIFDDQFSVERPDGSNFTLKIRSTKLEDSAMYFCASKGQLNLNTEAFFGQGTRLTVV.